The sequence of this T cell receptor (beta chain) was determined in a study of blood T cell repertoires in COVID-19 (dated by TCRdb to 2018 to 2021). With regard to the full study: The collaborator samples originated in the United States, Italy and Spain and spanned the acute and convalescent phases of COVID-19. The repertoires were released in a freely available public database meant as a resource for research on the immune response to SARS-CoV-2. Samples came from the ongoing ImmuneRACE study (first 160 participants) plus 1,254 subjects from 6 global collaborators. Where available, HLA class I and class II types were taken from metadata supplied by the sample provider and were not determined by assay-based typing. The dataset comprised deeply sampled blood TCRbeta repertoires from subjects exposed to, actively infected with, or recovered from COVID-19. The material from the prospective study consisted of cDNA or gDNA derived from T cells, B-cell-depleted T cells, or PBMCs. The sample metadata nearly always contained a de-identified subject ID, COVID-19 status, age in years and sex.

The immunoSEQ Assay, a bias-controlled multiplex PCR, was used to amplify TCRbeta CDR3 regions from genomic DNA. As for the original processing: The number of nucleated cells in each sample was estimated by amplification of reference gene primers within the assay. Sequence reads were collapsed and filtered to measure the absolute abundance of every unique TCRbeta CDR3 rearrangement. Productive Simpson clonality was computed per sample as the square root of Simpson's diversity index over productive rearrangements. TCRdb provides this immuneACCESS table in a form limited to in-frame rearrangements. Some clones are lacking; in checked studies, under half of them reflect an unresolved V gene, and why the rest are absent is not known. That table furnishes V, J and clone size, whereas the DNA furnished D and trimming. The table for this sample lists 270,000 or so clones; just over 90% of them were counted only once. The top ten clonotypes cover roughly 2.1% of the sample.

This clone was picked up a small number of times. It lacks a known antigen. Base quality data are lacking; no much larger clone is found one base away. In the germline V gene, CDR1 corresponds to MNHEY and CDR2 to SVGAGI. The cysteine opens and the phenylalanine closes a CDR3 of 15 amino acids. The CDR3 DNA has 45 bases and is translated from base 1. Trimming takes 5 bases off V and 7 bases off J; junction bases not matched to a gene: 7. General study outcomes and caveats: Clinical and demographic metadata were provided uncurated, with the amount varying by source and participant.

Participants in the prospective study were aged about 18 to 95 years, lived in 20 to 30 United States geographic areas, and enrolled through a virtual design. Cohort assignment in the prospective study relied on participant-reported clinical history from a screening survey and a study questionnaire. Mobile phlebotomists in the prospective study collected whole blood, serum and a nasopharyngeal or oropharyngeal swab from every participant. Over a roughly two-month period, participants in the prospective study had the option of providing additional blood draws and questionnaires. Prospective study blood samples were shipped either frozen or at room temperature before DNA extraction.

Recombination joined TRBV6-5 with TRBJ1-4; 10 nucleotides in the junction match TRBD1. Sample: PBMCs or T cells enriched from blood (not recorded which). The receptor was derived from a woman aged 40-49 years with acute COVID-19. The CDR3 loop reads CASSLGQGEVEKLFF. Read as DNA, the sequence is TGTGCCAGCAGTCTCGGACAGGGGGAGGTTGAAAAACTGTTTTTT.